The 3 T cell receptor beta chains given below trace back to one sample, sequenced in a study of blood T cell repertoires in COVID-19. TCRdb's table, derived via immunoSEQ multiplex PCR, lists solely in-frame clones and lacks some. Of roughly 260,000 clones in the sample, roughly 86% were seen once. The sample was peripheral blood. The source is a woman in her fifties or sixties with acute or convalescent COVID-19.

The chain recombines TRBV27 with TRBJ1-4, with D tentatively TRBD1 (5 bases). The germline CDR1 and CDR2 sequences are MNHEY and SMNVEV (reference sequence). V was trimmed by 5 bases and J by 6 bases, leaving 13 bases between them. The CDR3 is 14 amino acids. In DNA, the CDR3 is TGTGCCAGCAGTCCGACAGCGTGGTATGAAAAACTGTTTTTT. Amino acid sequence: CASSPTAWYEKLFF.

This rearrangement joins TRBV2 to TRBJ1-3; no firm D call. This CDR3 contains 15 residues. Germline CDR1 SNHLY, CDR2 FYNNEI. Deletions cut 3 bases from V and 4 bases from J, with 13 bases between. The CDR3: CASSDGLRGGNTIYF. The CDR3 nucleotides are TGTGCCAGCAGTGACGGACTCCGGGGAGGAAACACCATATATTTT.

CDR3 bases: TGTGCCAGCAGCCCCGGACAGCGCACAGATACGCAGTATTTT. This codes for CASSPGQRTDTQYF. The genes are TRBV5-6 and TRBJ2-3; the D gene is possibly TRBD1 (6 bases). V lost 4 bases, J lost 1 base, and 10 bases lay in between. The germline gives CDR1 SGHDT, CDR2 YYEEEE. The CDR3 totals 14 residues.